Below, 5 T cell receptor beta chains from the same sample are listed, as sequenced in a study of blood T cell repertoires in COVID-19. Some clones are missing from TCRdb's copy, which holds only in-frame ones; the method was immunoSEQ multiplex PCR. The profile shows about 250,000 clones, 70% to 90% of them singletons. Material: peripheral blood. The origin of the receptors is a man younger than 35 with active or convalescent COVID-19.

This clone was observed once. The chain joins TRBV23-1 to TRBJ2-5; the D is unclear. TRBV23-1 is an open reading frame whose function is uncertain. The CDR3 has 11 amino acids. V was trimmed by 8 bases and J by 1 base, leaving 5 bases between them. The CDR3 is CASSVQETQYF. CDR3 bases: TGCGCCAGCTCGGTCCAAGAGACCCAGTACTTC.

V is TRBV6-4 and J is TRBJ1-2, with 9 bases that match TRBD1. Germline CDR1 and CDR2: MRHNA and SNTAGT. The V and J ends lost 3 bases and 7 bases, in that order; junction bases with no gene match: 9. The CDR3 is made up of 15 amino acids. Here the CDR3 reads CASSEKGGTGPGYTF. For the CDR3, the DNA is TGTGCCAGCAGTGAAAAAGGTGGGACAGGGCCTGGCTACACCTTC.

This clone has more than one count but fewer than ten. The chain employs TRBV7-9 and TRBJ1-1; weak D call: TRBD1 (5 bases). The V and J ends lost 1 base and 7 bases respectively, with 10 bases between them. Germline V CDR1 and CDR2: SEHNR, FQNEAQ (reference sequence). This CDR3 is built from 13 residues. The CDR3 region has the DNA TGTGCCAGCAGCTTAGGGGGGGACTATGAAGCTTTCTTT. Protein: CASSLGGDYEAFF. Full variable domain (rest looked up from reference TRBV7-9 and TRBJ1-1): DTGVSQNPRHKITKRGQNVTFRCDPISEHNRLYWYRQTLGQGPEFLTYFQNEAQLEKSRLLSDRFSAERPKGSFSTLEIQRTEQGDSAMYLCASSLGGDYEAFFGQGTRLTVV.

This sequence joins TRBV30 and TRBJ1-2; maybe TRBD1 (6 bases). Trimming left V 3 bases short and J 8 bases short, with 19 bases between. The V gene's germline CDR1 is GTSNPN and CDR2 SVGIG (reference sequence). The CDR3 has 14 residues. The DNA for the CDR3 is TGTGCCTGGAGCGCCGGACAGACCATAGAAGGCTACACCTTC. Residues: CAWSAGQTIEGYTF.

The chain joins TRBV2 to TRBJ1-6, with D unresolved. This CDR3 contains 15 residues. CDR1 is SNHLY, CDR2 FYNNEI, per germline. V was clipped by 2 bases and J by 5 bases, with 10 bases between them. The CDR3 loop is CASSETAPDNSPLHF. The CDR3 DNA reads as TGTGCCAGCAGTGAAACAGCCCCCGATAATTCACCCCTCCACTTT.